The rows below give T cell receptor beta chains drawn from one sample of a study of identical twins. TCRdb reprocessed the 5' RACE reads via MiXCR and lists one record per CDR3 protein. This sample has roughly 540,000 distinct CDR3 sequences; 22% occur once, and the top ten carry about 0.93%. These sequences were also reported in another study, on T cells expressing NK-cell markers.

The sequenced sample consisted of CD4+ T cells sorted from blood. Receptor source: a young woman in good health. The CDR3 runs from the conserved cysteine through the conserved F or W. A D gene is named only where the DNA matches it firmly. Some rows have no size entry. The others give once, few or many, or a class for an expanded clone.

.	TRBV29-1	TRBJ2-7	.	TGCAGCGTTTTCTACGAGCAGTACTTC	CSVFYEQYF
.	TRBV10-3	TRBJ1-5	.	TGTGCCATCAGTCAGGGGTCCAGGGCAAATCAGCCCCAGCATTTT	CAISQGSRANQPQHF
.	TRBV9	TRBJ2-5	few	TGTGCCAGCAGCGTCGCGCGGTCCGAAGAGACCCAGTACTTC	CASSVARSEETQYF
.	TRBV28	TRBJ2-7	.	TGTGCCAGCAGTCCCCCCCAGCGGACCTACGAGCAGTACTTC	CASSPPQRTYEQYF
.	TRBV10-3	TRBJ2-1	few	TGTGCCATCAGTGAGCCTACGCAACAGTTATACAATGAGCAGTTCTTC	CAISEPTQQLYNEQFF
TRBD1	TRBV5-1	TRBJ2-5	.	TGCGCCAGCAGCTCCGGGACAGGAGAAGAGACCCAGTACTTC	CASSSGTGEETQYF
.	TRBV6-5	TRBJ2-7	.	TGTGCCAGCAGTTACTCGGTACGGACCCAAACGGGGGAGCAGTACTTC	CASSYSVRTQTGEQYF
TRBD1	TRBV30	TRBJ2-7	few	TGTGCCTGGGGTCCCGGGACAGGGGCCTACGAGCAGTACTTC	CAWGPGTGAYEQYF
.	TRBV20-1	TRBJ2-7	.	TGCAGTGTCCCCCAGCGGATATCAGTCTACGAGCAGTACTTC	CSVPQRISVYEQYF
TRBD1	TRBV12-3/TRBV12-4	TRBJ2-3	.	TGTGCCAGCAGTACCGGGACAGGGTCGAAGGGTACGCAGTATTTT	CASSTGTGSKGTQYF
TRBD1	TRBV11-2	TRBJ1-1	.	TGTGCCAGCAGCTTAGACCAGACAGGGGGGAGAGGAGCTTTCTTT	CASSLDQTGGRGAFF
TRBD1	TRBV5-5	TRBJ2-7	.	TGTGCCAGCAGCCCTCTGACAGGGTTGGTGGGCGAGCAGTACTTC	CASSPLTGLVGEQYF
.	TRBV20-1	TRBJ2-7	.	TGCAGTGCTAGGAAATACGGACGGGCCTACGAGCAGTACTTC	CSARKYGRAYEQYF
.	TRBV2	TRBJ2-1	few	TGTGCCAGCCCGGGAATACGAGACAATGAGCAGTTCTTC	CASPGIRDNEQFF
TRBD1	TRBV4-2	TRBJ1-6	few	TGTGCCAGCAGCCCCGAAACAGGGGCTCGATCACCCCTCCACTTT	CASSPETGARSPLHF
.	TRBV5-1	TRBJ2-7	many	TGCGCCAGCAGCTCCCGCCTCTCCTACGAGCAGTACTTC	CASSSRLSYEQYF
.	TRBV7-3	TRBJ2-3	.	TGTGCCAGCAGCTTATATGCGGGGACAGATACGCAGTATTTT	CASSLYAGTDTQYF
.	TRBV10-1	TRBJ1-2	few	TGCGCCAGCAGTGAGGGGGGATCCTATGGCTACACCTTC	CASSEGGSYGYTF
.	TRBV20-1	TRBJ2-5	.	TGCAGTGCTGACAGGCAAGAGACCCAGTACTTC	CSADRQETQYF
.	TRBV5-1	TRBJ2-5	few	TGCGCCAGCAGTACCATTCCGGGACCGACGTACCAAGAGACCCAGTACTTC	CASSTIPGPTYQETQYF
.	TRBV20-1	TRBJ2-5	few	TGCAGTGCTAGACAGCGCTCCGGAGACCAAGAGACCCAGTACTTC	CSARQRSGDQETQYF
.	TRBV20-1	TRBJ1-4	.	TGCAGTGCCGGTCCGCCCGGGCGGCCTAATGAAAAACTGTTTTTT	CSAGPPGRPNEKLFF
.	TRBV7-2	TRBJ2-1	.	TGTGCCAGCAGCTTAGTGGCCAGCAACAATGAGCAGTTCTTC	CASSLVASNNEQFF
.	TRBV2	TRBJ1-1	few	TGTGCCAGCAGGGCCGATGCTTTTGAAGCTTTCTTT	CASRADAFEAFF
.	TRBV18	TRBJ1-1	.	TGTGCCAGCTCAGAATTGCCGGACACTGAAGCTTTCTTT	CASSELPDTEAFF
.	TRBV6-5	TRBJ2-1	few	TGTGCCAGCAGGGGCGGGACGAGGGAGCAGTTCTTC	CASRGGTREQFF
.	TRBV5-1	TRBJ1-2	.	TGCGCCAGCAGCTCGTATCCGGGGAGGCTGGATGGCTACACCTTC	CASSSYPGRLDGYTF
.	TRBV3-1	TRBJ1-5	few	TGTGCCAGCAGCCAAATGGTGGGAGGAAATCAGCCCCAGCATTTT	CASSQMVGGNQPQHF